The 16 T cell receptor beta chains below were found in one sample sequenced in a study of CD8 T cells in ankylosing spondylitis. One entry per CDR3 protein results from TCRdb running MiXCR on the 5' RACE reads. The sample lists roughly 230,000 distinct CDR3 sequences, approximately 20% occurring once. Sequencing was carried out using blood, either unsorted or a sorted T cell fraction (not recorded which). Every receptor here comes from a male donor with ankylosing spondylitis or in good health (not recorded which).

This clonotype appeared many times. The chain joins TRBV2 to TRBJ2-1; 11 bases match TRBD2. This CDR3 is built from 16 residues. Per the germline V gene, CDR1 is SNHLY and CDR2 is FYNNEI. The junction had 4 bases not matched to a gene; V was cut back by 0 bases and J by 6 bases. CDR3 DNA sequence: TGTGCCAGCAGTGAAGCGGGTCTAGCGGGAGGCAATGAGCAGTTCTTC. The encoded protein is CASSEAGLAGGNEQFF.

This clonotype was detected ten times or more. The chain joins TRBV29-1 to TRBJ2-2, with no clear D. CDR1 and CDR2 (germline): SQVTM, ANQGSEA. The germline V and J ends were trimmed by 2 bases and 2 bases, with 6 bases remaining between them. This CDR3 contains 13 residues. The CDR3 is CSVERLNTGELFF. The CDR3 DNA sequence: TGCAGCGTTGAACGCCTCAACACCGGGGAGCTGTTTTTT.

This clonotype was seen only a few times. This chain connects TRBV4-3 to TRBJ2-7, with 8 nucleotides matching TRBD2. The CDR3 covers 14 residues. The germline CDR1 and CDR2 sequences are LGHNA and YSLEER. The V segment lost 3 bases and the J segment 3 bases; nucleotides outside the gene matches: 4. CDR3 region: CASSQRLAHYEQYF. CDR3 nucleotide sequence: TGCGCCAGCAGCCAGAGACTAGCGCACTACGAGCAGTACTTC.

The chain has TRBV28 and TRBJ2-1; 8 bases line up with TRBD2. Trimming cost V 6 bases and J 9 bases; bases outside gene matches: 13. Germline CDR1 reads MDHEN; CDR2 reads SYDVKM. This CDR3 has 15 residues. CDR3 in DNA: TGTGCCAGCAGCCCAGCGGCGGGACTAGTTAGTGAGCAGTTCTTC. Its protein product is CASSPAAGLVSEQFF.

This chain connects TRBV27 to TRBJ2-1; the D gene could be TRBD1 or TRBD2 (6 bases each). CDR3 length: 14 residues. V was clipped by 2 bases and J by 7 bases, with 12 bases between them. Per germline, CDR1 MNHEY and CDR2 SMNVEV (reference sequence). The CDR3 DNA is TGTGCCAGCAGTTTAGGATGGGGGGCGAATGAGCAGTTCTTC. This gives the protein CASSLGWGANEQFF.

This clonotype occurred many times. The V gene is TRBV28, the J gene TRBJ1-1, with D unresolved. The V and J ends lost 6 bases and 3 bases respectively, with 8 bases between them. Germline CDR1 and CDR2: MDHEN and SYDVKM. This CDR3 contains 12 residues. CDR3: CASRPGYTEAFF. Here the CDR3 DNA reads TGTGCCAGCAGACCGGGCTACACTGAAGCTTTCTTT.

This chain joins TRBV20-1 and TRBJ1-1; tentatively, D is TRBD1 (6 bases). Germline V gene data show CDR1 as DFQATT and CDR2 as SNEGSKA (reference sequence). The CDR3 has 12 residues. The CDR3 DNA is TGCAGAAATTGGGAGGGGGACACTGAAGCTTTCTTT. Translating it yields CRNWEGDTEAFF.

V gene TRBV4-1 combines with J gene TRBJ2-3, with 12 positions matching TRBD2. Germline assignment: CDR1 MGHRA and CDR2 YSYEKL. This CDR3 comprises 18 residues. With 0 bases clipped from V and 2 bases from J, the junction kept 6 bases outside the gene matches. CDR3 protein: CASSQELAGGLLTDTQYF. The CDR3 coding sequence is TGCGCCAGCAGCCAAGAGCTAGCGGGAGGGCTACTCACAGATACGCAGTATTTT.

The chain employs TRBV19 and TRBJ2-1, with 7 bases identical to TRBD2. Germline V gene sequence: CDR1 LNHDA, CDR2 SQIVND (reference sequence). This CDR3 has 14 amino acids. Trimming cost V 8 bases and J 13 bases; bases outside gene matches: 17. The CDR3: CASGFGGQAGPQFF. CDR3 nucleotides: TGTGCCAGTGGATTTGGGGGTCAAGCGGGACCCCAGTTCTTC.

This clonotype was counted at least ten times. The genes are TRBV19 and TRBJ2-7, with 8 bases aligning to TRBD1. The CDR3 spans 15 residues. V shed 3 bases, J shed 2 bases, and the junction held 6 bases outside the gene matches. CDR1 and CDR2 from the germline V gene are LNHDA and SQIVND (reference sequence). Here the CDR3 reads CASSIEVDRAYEQYF. The CDR3, as DNA: TGTGCCAGTAGTATTGAAGTGGACAGGGCCTACGAGCAGTACTTC.

There are a few counts of this clonotype. This rearrangement joins TRBV5-5 to TRBJ2-7; TRBD2 matches 7 bases. CDR1 is SGHKS and CDR2 is YYEKEE in the germline V gene (reference sequence). With V trimmed by 0 bases and J by 7 bases, 10 bases remained unmatched. The CDR3 has 15 residues. CDR3 DNA: TGTGCCAGCAGCTTGGGGGCGGGGGACCCTTTTGAGCAGTACTTC. Residues: CASSLGAGDPFEQYF.

Only a few counts were recorded for this clonotype. In DNA form, the CDR3 reads TGCGCCAGCAGCTCCGCCGCCATGTCCTGGGCCCTCCAAAGCGAGACCCAGTACTTC. Translation: CASSSAAMSWALQSETQYF. This chain joins TRBV5-1 and TRBJ2-5; no firm D call. Germline CDR1 reads SGHRS; CDR2 reads YFSETQ. The CDR3 spans 19 residues. V shed 3 bases and J shed 5 bases, with 29 bases lying between them.

The chain carries TRBV28 and TRBJ2-4; D call uncertain. CDR1 is MDHEN, CDR2 SYDVKM, per germline. With 6 bases removed from V and 3 bases from J, the gap between germline ends came to 9 bases. The CDR3 consists of 13 residues. In DNA, the CDR3 is TGTGCCAGCAGCTACGGTGACAAAAACATTCAGTACTTC. The encoded protein is CASSYGDKNIQYF.

The CDR3 spells CASSQEGTGAGTGYTF. Written as DNA, the CDR3 is TGCGCCAGCAGCCAAGAAGGGACAGGGGCCGGCACGGGCTACACCTTC. V and J are TRBV4-1 and TRBJ1-2; 10 bases match TRBD1. The ends lost 0 bases at V and 8 bases at J; junction bases unmatched: 9. This CDR3 region has 16 residues. The germline CDR1 and CDR2 sequences are MGHRA and YSYEKL.

V is TRBV9 and J is TRBJ2-3; 11 positions agree with TRBD2. The CDR3 is 16 amino acids. J was trimmed by 2 bases and V by 2 bases; bases with no gene match: 4. Germline assignment: CDR1 SGDLS and CDR2 YYNGEE. CDR3 in DNA: TGTGCCAGCAGCGTGGGACTAGCGGATTACACAGATACGCAGTATTTT. It yields the protein CASSVGLADYTDTQYF. The whole variable domain, filled in from reference TRBV9 and TRBJ2-3, reads DSGVTQTPKHLITATGQRVTLRCSPRSGDLSVYWYQQSLDQGLQFLIQYYNGEERAKGNILERFSAQQFPDLHSELNLSSLELGDSALYFCASSVGLADYTDTQYFGPGTRLTVL.

In its sample, this clonotype was seen a few times. V and J are TRBV4-3 and TRBJ2-2; D may be TRBD2 (6 bases). The CDR3 length is 16 residues. The ends were cut back, 0 bases at V and 7 bases at J, with 15 bases in the middle. Germline V gene sequence: CDR1 LGHNA, CDR2 YSLEER. CDR3: CASSQDWRGSSGELFF. CDR3 DNA: TGCGCCAGCAGCCAAGATTGGAGGGGAAGTAGCGGGGAGCTGTTTTTT.